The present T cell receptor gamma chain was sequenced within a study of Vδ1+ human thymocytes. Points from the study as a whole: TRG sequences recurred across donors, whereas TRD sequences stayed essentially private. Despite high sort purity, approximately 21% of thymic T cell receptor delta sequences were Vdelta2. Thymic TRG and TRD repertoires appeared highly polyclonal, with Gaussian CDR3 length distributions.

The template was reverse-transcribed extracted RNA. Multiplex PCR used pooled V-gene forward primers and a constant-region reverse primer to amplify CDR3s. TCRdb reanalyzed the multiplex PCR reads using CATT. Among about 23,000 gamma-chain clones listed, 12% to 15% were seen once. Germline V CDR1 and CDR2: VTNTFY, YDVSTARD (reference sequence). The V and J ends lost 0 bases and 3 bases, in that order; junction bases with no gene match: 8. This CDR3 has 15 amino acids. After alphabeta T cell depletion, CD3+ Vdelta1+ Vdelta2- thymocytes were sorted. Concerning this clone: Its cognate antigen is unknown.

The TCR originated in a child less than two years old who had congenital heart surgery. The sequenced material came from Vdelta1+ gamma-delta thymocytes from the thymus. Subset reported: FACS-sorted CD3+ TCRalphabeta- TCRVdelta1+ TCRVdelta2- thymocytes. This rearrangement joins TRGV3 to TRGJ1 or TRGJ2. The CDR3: CATWDRRACYYKKLF. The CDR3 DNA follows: TGTGCCACCTGGGACAGGCGCGCGTGTTATTATAAGAAACTCTTT.